Listed below are T cell receptor beta chains from one sample, sequenced in a study of T cells in localized non-small cell lung cancer. The method was immunoSEQ multiplex PCR; TCRdb's version includes in-frame clones alone and lacks a portion of them. The table has fewer than 4,500 clones, under 30% seen once. Specimen: lung tumor tissue, collected before any cancer treatment. The source of these receptors is a female donor at least 60 years old with stage I lung adenocarcinoma. CDR3s include the opening cysteine and the closing phenylalanine or tryptophan. Fields, in order: J gene, D gene, V gene, clone size, CDR3 DNA, CDR3 protein. D genes are given only for firm matches. Clone size is not always given. Where it is, it says once, few, many or a class for expanded clones.

>TRBJ1-3|NA|TRBV18|NA
TGTGCCAGCTCACCAGTCAATCCAGACTCTGGAAACACCATATATTTT
CASSPVNPDSGNTIYF
>TRBJ1-1|NA|TRBV7-2|few
TGTGCCAGCAGCTCAGGGTGGAACACTGAAGCTTTCTTT
CASSSGWNTEAFF
>TRBJ1-1|NA|TRBV5-1|few
TGCGCCAGCAGTTCGCCGGGACAAGGTCAGTTTGAAGCTTTCTTT
CASSSPGQGQFEAFF
>TRBJ1-1|NA|TRBV11-3|NA
TGTGCCAGCAGCTTAGAACCCAGGGACTTTCGTAGGACTGAAGCTTTCTTT
CASSLEPRDFRRTEAFF
>TRBJ1-3|NA|TRBV5-1|NA
TGCGCCAGCAGCTTGGGCGGGGTATTCGGAAACACCATATATTTT
CASSLGGVFGNTIYF
>TRBJ1-1|TRBD1|TRBV6-8|few
TGTGCCATCCCCGGACAGGGAGGAACTGAAGCTTTCTTT
CAIPGQGGTEAFF
>TRBJ1-2|NA|TRBV2|NA
TGTGCCAGCAGTGAGGGAATCGGACAAGGTCTGAACTATGGCTACACCTTC
CASSEGIGQGLNYGYTF
>TRBJ2-5|NA|TRBV29-1|few
TGCAGCGGGGGGGGACAGCTAGAGACCCAGTACTTC
CSGGGQLETQYF
>TRBJ2-7|TRBD1|TRBV6-8|medium-sized
TGTGCCAGCAGCTATACAGGGGGCGCTGGCTACGAGCAGTACTTC
CASSYTGGAGYEQYF
>TRBJ2-2|NA|TRBV7-5|few
TGTGCCAGCAGCCGCCCGCGGACAGGGAACACCGGGGAGCTGTTTTTT
CASSRPRTGNTGELFF
>TRBJ1-1|NA|TRBV9|medium-sized
TGTGCCAGCAGCCCCTCTGGGGGGGGCCTGAGGGCAGCTTTCTTT
CASSPSGGGLRAAFF
>TRBJ2-3|NA|TRBV6-8|NA
TGTGCCAGCAGTTACTTGTATCCGAGCACAGATACGCAGTATTTT
CASSYLYPSTDTQYF
>TRBJ2-7|NA|TRBV2|NA
TGTGCCAGCAGTGCCCGAGACAGCTACGAGCAGTACTTC
CASSARDSYEQYF
>TRBJ2-5|NA|TRBV11-3|NA
TGTGCCAGCAGCTTAGATCTCTGGGGGACGGAGACCCAGTACTTC
CASSLDLWGTETQYF
>TRBJ1-2|NA|TRBV11-3|large
TGTGCCAGCAGCTTGGCCCTCGTGGAAACTGGCTACACCTTC
CASSLALVETGYTF
>TRBJ1-2|NA|TRBV6-8|medium-sized
TGTGCCAGCAGTGAGGCGATTGGAGGCTACACCTTC
CASSEAIGGYTF
>TRBJ2-5|NA|TRBV11-3|NA
TGTGCCAGCAGCGTTCCTTCAGCTGGGGAGACCCAGTACTTC
CASSVPSAGETQYF
>TRBJ2-3|NA|TRBV28|NA
TGTGCCAGCAATTCCGGGACCGAGAGCACAGATACGCAGTATTTT
CASNSGTESTDTQYF
>TRBJ2-2|NA|TRBV19|NA
TGTGCCAGTAGTATAGCGGGCTCCGGGGAGCTGTTTTTT
CASSIAGSGELFF
>TRBJ2-1|NA|TRBV19|NA
TGTGCCAGTAGCTTACAGGGTACTGTAGACAATGAGCAGTTCTTC
CASSLQGTVDNEQFF
>TRBJ1-6|NA|TRBV9|NA
TGTGCCAGCACCCTAGCCGGGGATTGGGATTCACCCCTCCACTTT
CASTLAGDWDSPLHF
>TRBJ2-3|NA|TRBV6-8|NA
TGTGCCAGCAGTTGGGGGACCGATACGCAGTATTTT
CASSWGTDTQYF
>TRBJ1-5|NA|TRBV6-8|NA
TGTGCCAGCAGTTCTACAGGTAGCAATCAGCCCCAGCATTTT
CASSSTGSNQPQHF
>TRBJ1-1|NA|TRBV14|NA
TGTGCCAGCAGCCAGGGCCCCGGGACTGAAGCTTTCTTT
CASSQGPGTEAFF
>TRBJ1-1|TRBD1|TRBV9|NA
TGTGCCAGCAGCCCAACAGGGGGCAGCGCTGAAGCTTTCTTT
CASSPTGGSAEAFF